The text below deals with one T cell receptor beta chain. Antigen specificity is unknown. V was clipped by 5 bases and J by 2 bases; unmatched bases: 5. The CDR3 spans 15 residues. Germline CDR1 LGHDT, CDR2 YNNKEL (reference sequence). The sample is drawn from a study of T cell responses to AZD1222 COVID-19 vaccine. Overall study context: Analyses pooled second doses at about 4 or about 12 weeks. General study points: Elevations in Spike-specific TCR breadth and depth followed administration of two AZD1222 doses. No day 14 peak samples; only post-peak repertoires were characterized. Possibly, clonal diversity was underestimated; donors were largely white British and included more females.

The data were produced by immunoSEQ multiplex PCR, yet TCRdb's version contains in-frame clones alone and is incomplete. In the table there are around 88,000 clones, about 90% of which are singletons. The clonotype originates from an adult in good health. The chain employs TRBV3-1 (or the pseudogene TRBV3-2) and TRBJ2-7; 11 nucleotides match TRBD2. The source was peripheral blood, collected on day 0 of AZD1222 vaccination. The chain's CDR3 is CASSDTSGGAYEQYF. In DNA, the CDR3 is TGTGCCAGCAGCGACACTAGCGGGGGCGCCTACGAGCAGTACTTC.